This T cell receptor (beta chain) was recorded in a study of Graves' ophthalmopathy and Graves' hyperthyroidism. Study-level findings and limits: Ophthalmopathy progression was predicted with around 71% sensitivity and about 74% specificity.

Amplified material comprised TCR beta CDR3 regions derived from RNA transcripts. HTBI-primed RT-PCR formed the first round, and a multiplex PCR formed the second. Each CDR3 protein gets one entry after TCRdb re-called the multiplex PCR reads with MiXCR. The sample shows 600,000 to 700,000 distinct CDR3 sequences, more than 40% of them seen only once. Establishment of the diagnosis relied upon clinical symptoms, serum thyroxine, TRAb, thyroid ultrasound and orbital computed tomography. This CDR3 is built from 13 residues. Trimming shortened V by 3 bases and J by 8 bases, and 13 bases separated the two germline ends. This clonotype has at least ten counts. Its matching antigen is unknown.

This chain connects TRBV12-3 or TRBV12-4 to TRBJ1-1; possible D gene TRBD1, 5 bases. The TCR sequence derives from an adult man with Graves' ophthalmopathy. Sequenced input: peripheral blood. CDR3 nucleotide sequence: TGTGCCAGCAGTTTCGGCGGACAACTGGAAGCTTTCTTT. Its protein is CASSFGGQLEAFF.